The following is a TCR beta chain sequence with its context. Its specificity is not known. TCRdb passed the reads through MiXCR, listing each CDR3 protein once. This table has about 570,000 distinct CDR3 sequences, roughly 42% appearing once. Trimming left V 10 bases short and J 4 bases short, with 9 bases between. CDR1 and CDR2 (germline): MNHEY, SMNVEV (reference sequence). CDR3 length equals 11 residues. This specimen belongs to a study of T cell repertoires in cytomegalovirus infection. Broader study findings: Across the ex vivo response, the dominant clonotypes were HLA-C-restricted CMV-specific TCR beta clonotypes.

This material consisted of cultured PBMCs, taken from culture after CMV antigen stimulation. The chain recombines TRBV27 with TRBJ2-3; tentatively, D is TRBD2 (7 bases). The sequence was collected from a human donor in good health (CMV status not recorded). Some clones in this sample may be carry-over from other donors' samples. The CDR3 loop is CATGGPDTQYF. CDR3 DNA: TGTGCCACGGGGGGCCCAGATACGCAGTATTTT.